One sample yielded the 23 T cell receptor beta chains listed below, sequenced in a study of cytomegalovirus exposure and HLA in healthy donors. 60 Vbeta and 13 Jbeta primers were used in PCR. Data came from immunoSEQ multiplex PCR; TCRdb stores just in-frame clones and leaves some out. This sample yields about 83,000 clones, of which just under 75% are seen a single time; 4% to 4.5% belongs to the top ten. Sequencing input: PBMCs. Receptors were obtained from a man in his 60s in good health and CMV-seronegative.

This sequence joins TRBV12-5 and TRBJ1-1, with 7 bases aligning to TRBD1. The germline V gene encodes CDR1 LGHNT and CDR2 FRNRAP. CDR3 size: 16 residues. Trimming removed 5 bases from V and 0 bases from J; junction bases left unmatched: 9. For the CDR3, the DNA is TGTGCTAGTGGTCCTCTAGGGGGCTTAATGAACACTGAAGCTTTCTTT. Encoded protein: CASGPLGGLMNTEAFF. The entire variable domain, with the rest obtained from reference TRBV12-5 and TRBJ1-1, is as follows: DARVTQTPRHKVTEMGQEVTMRCQPILGHNTVFWYRQTMMQGLELLAYFRNRAPLDDSGMPKDRFSAEMPDATLATLKIQPSEPRDSAVYFCASGPLGGLMNTEAFFGQGTRLTVV.

The V gene is TRBV6-5, the J gene TRBJ1-4; a possible D gene is TRBD1 (6 bases). Trimming left V 1 base short and J 4 bases short, with 13 bases between. The CDR3 sequence is 16 residues long. Per germline, CDR1 MNHEY and CDR2 SVGAGI. CDR3 residues: CASSYLGAVNNEKLFF. CDR3 nucleotides: TGTGCCAGCAGTTACTTGGGGGCAGTTAATAATGAAAAACTGTTTTTT.

The chain employs TRBV6-1 and TRBJ1-2; D gene ambiguous. V was trimmed by 1 base and J by 0 bases, leaving 12 bases between them. Germline V CDR1 and CDR2: MNHNS, SASEGT. The CDR3 runs to 16 residues. The CDR3 region is CASSEGPRYSNYGYTF. The DNA for the CDR3 is TGTGCCAGCAGTGAAGGACCTAGGTACTCTAACTATGGCTACACCTTC.

The J gene is TRBJ1-5, the V gene TRBV19; D remains ambiguous. Trimming stripped 9 bases from V and 4 bases from J, with 16 bases between. CDR3 length: 14 residues. The germline CDR1 and CDR2 sequences are LNHDA and SQIVND (reference sequence). The chain's CDR3 is CASRPTWRNQPQHF. CDR3 coding DNA: TGTGCCAGCAGACCAACATGGCGGAATCAGCCCCAGCATTTT.

The chain is built from TRBV6-1 and TRBJ2-3; 11 bases align to TRBD2. The CDR3 totals 16 residues. V was clipped by 3 bases and J by 8 bases; unmatched bases: 10. Germline V gene sequence: CDR1 MNHNS, CDR2 SASEGT. This CDR3 is CASSERGTSGAGTQYF. The CDR3 nucleotides are TGTGCCAGCAGTGAGAGGGGGACTAGCGGCGCAGGTACGCAGTATTTT.

A remark on this clone: Other DNA sequences within the sample encode an identical CDR3. This chain links TRBV5-1 with TRBJ1-2; perhaps TRBD1 as D (6 bases). This CDR3 is built from 13 residues. V was clipped by 2 bases and J by 2 bases, with 7 bases between them. CDR1 is SGHRS and CDR2 is YFSETQ in the germline V gene. For the CDR3, the DNA is TGCGCCAGCAGCTTTCAGGGGAACTATGGCTACACCTTC. Its protein product is CASSFQGNYGYTF.

In this sample, this clone turned up once. V usage is TRBV27 and J usage is TRBJ1-5; D unresolved. This CDR3 is built from 14 residues. Per germline, CDR1 MNHEY and CDR2 SMNVEV (reference sequence). V was trimmed by 5 bases and J by 5 bases, leaving 13 bases between them. CDR3 sequence (DNA): TGTGCCAGCAGTGGGCACCCCTACTATCAGCCCCAGCATTTT. Protein sequence: CASSGHPYYQPQHF.

This chain links TRBV20-1 with TRBJ2-1; TRBD2 is a possible D gene (6 bases). This CDR3 has 10 amino acids. The germline V gene has CDR1 DFQATT and CDR2 SNEGSKA (reference sequence). V was trimmed by 8 bases and J by 13 bases, leaving 15 bases between them. The chain's CDR3 is CSCGEVDQFF. CDR3 nucleotide sequence: TGCAGTTGCGGGGAGGTTGATCAGTTCTTC.

This clone was counted between two and nine times. This rearrangement joins TRBV10-3 to TRBJ2-7; 9 bases align to TRBD1. This CDR3 is built from 16 residues. After removal of 3 bases from V and 3 bases from J, the junction contained 9 bases not matched to a gene. Germline V gene lookup returns CDR1 ENHRY and CDR2 SYGVKD. The CDR3 nucleotides read TGTGCCATCAGTGACCCCGCCGGGACAGGGCACTACGAGCAGTACTTC. Its protein is CAISDPAGTGHYEQYF.

In regard to this clone: One junction end disagrees with the germline gene, perhaps due to a read error. The chain has TRBV7-9 and TRBJ1-3, with D unclear. This CDR3 region has 16 residues. CDR1 and CDR2 (germline): SEHNR, FQNEAQ (reference sequence). CDR3 amino acids: CSSSTPMQDSGNTIYF. The CDR3 DNA is TGTTCCAGCAGCACACCTATGCAGGACTCTGGAAACACCATATATTTT.

This chain links TRBV19 with TRBJ2-7; D call uncertain. Trimming left V 1 base short and J 3 bases short, with 10 bases between. Germline-derived CDR1 and CDR2 are LNHDA and SQIVND (reference sequence). The CDR3 spans 14 residues. The CDR3 reads CASSIVGRFYEQYF. Here the CDR3 DNA reads TGTGCCAGTAGTATAGTGGGCAGGTTCTACGAGCAGTACTTC.

This chain connects TRBV15 to TRBJ2-5; the match to TRBD2 covers 8 bases. Germline V gene data show CDR1 as LNHNV and CDR2 as YYDKDF (reference sequence). This CDR3 has 15 residues. Trimming at V came to 0 bases and at J to 4 bases, leaving 4 bases not matched to a gene. The CDR3 sequence is CATSRDGAGGETQYF. CDR3 bases: TGTGCCACCAGCAGAGATGGGGCGGGAGGAGAGACCCAGTACTTC.

The gene calls are TRBV19 and TRBJ1-4; D call uncertain. There are 15 residues in the CDR3. V lost 4 bases, J lost 5 bases, and 14 bases lay in between. Germline CDR1 is LNHDA and CDR2 is SQIVND (reference sequence). This chain's CDR3 is CASSTREATNEKLFF. The DNA for the CDR3 is TGTGCCAGTAGTACCCGGGAGGCGACAAATGAAAAACTGTTTTTT.

As for this clone: A much more abundant neighbour one base away suggests this may be a read error. This chain links TRBV6-1 with TRBJ2-3; TRBD2 matches 7 bases. Germline CDR1 and CDR2: MNHNS and SASEGT. CDR3 size: 14 residues. J gave up 1 base and V 3 bases, and 1 base lay outside the gene matches. The DNA for the CDR3 is TGTGCCAGCAGTGATGCGGGGGGCACAGATACGCAGTATTTT. Its protein is CASSDAGGTDTQYF.

This CDR3 is CATSNDRDYSGNTIYF. The CDR3 DNA reads as TGTGCCACCAGCAATGACAGGGATTACTCTGGAAACACCATATATTTT. V gene TRBV15 combines with J gene TRBJ1-3, with 7 bases fitting TRBD1. From germline, CDR1 is LNHNV and CDR2 YYDKDF (reference sequence). Unmatched junction bases numbered 6, after V lost 4 bases and J lost 0 bases. The CDR3 runs 16 residues. Together with reference TRBV15 and TRBJ1-3, the CDR3 gives the full variable domain: DAMVIQNPRYQVTQFGKPVTLSCSQTLNHNVMYWYQQKSSQAPKLLFHYYDKDFNNEADTPDNFQSRRPNTSFCFLDIRSPGLGDTAMYLCATSNDRDYSGNTIYFGEGSWLTVV.

The rearrangement links TRBV10-3 to TRBJ1-2; D remains unclear. Trimming removed 0 bases from V and 8 bases from J, with 13 bases in between. There are 14 residues in the CDR3. Germline-derived CDR1 and CDR2 are ENHRY and SYGVKD. The CDR3 sequence: CAISESVESGGYTF. The DNA of the CDR3 is TGTGCCATCAGTGAGTCGGTAGAATCAGGAGGCTACACCTTC.

The rearrangement links TRBV5-1 to TRBJ2-7; D not resolved. CDR3 length: 11 amino acids. Germline-derived CDR1 and CDR2 are SGHRS and YFSETQ. V shed 4 bases and J shed 1 base, with 3 bases lying between them. The CDR3 region is CASSRSYEQYF. In DNA, the CDR3 is TGCGCCAGCAGCCGTTCCTACGAGCAGTACTTC.

V and J are TRBV2 and TRBJ1-2; D uncertain. The CDR3 is made up of 13 amino acids. The germline gives CDR1 SNHLY, CDR2 FYNNEI. V shed 6 bases and J shed 1 base, with 9 bases lying between them. The CDR3 region is CASSPTINYGYTF. CDR3 bases: TGTGCCAGCAGCCCGACAATTAACTATGGCTACACCTTC.

This chain joins TRBV19 and TRBJ1-3, with D uncertain. Between the trimmed V and J ends, which lost 3 bases and 2 bases, there was a span of 11 bases. CDR1 and CDR2 from the germline V gene are LNHDA and SQIVND (reference sequence). The CDR3 length is 15 residues. In DNA, the CDR3 is TGTGCCAGTAGTATCCCTGGCCAAACTGGAAACACCATATATTTT. Protein product: CASSIPGQTGNTIYF.

J is TRBJ1-1 and V is TRBV9; TRBD1 matches at 9 bases. Germline V gene lookup returns CDR1 SGDLS and CDR2 YYNGEE. This CDR3 region has 13 residues. With 1 base clipped from V and 7 bases from J, the junction kept 2 bases outside the gene matches. The CDR3 DNA reads TGTGCCAGCAGCGTACCGGGACAGGGTGAAGCTTTCTTT. Translation gives CASSVPGQGEAFF.

The count of this clone is one. The chain combines TRBV4-1 with TRBJ2-7; unclear D gene. With 4 bases removed from V and 2 bases from J, the gap between germline ends came to 9 bases. This CDR3 is built from 13 residues. The germline CDR1 and CDR2 sequences are MGHRA and YSYEKL. In DNA form, the CDR3 reads TGCGCCAGCAGCCGCAACGAGGCCTACGAGCAGTACTTC. This translates into CASSRNEAYEQYF.

The V gene is TRBV10-1, the J gene TRBJ2-2; 9 bases are shared with TRBD1. V was pared by 10 bases and J by 5 bases, with 8 bases of the junction left unmatched. The CDR3 spans 14 residues. Germline assignment: CDR1 WNHNN and CDR2 SYGVQD (reference sequence). The CDR3 here is CATRRDRETGELFF. CDR3 DNA: TGCGCCACCCGCCGGGACAGGGAGACCGGGGAGCTGTTTTTT.

The rearrangement joins TRBV11-2 to TRBJ1-2; TRBD1 might be the D (5 bases). V lost 1 base and J 8 bases, leaving 26 bases between the germline ends. Germline-derived CDR1 and CDR2 are SGHAT and FQNNGV. CDR3 length: 18 amino acids. The CDR3 loop is CASSLGGQKTAPSRGYTF. CDR3 DNA: TGTGCCAGCAGCTTAGGGGGCCAGAAGACGGCCCCGTCTAGAGGCTACACCTTC.